The T cell receptor beta chain described here comes from a study of blood T cell repertoires in COVID-19. TCRdb's table, derived via immunoSEQ multiplex PCR, lists solely in-frame clones and lacks some. This sample has under 75,000 clones, with about four fifths found just once. This TCR was sampled from a human donor in a cohort sampled during active COVID-19. The material sequenced was peripheral blood.

The CDR3 DNA sequence: TGTGCCAGCAGTTACCCCGGGACAGCTACCAATGAGCAGTTCTTC. The encoded protein is CASSYPGTATNEQFF. The chain employs TRBV6-6 and TRBJ2-1; 7 bases match TRBD1. This CDR3 region has 15 residues. Germline V lookup: CDR1 MNHNY, CDR2 SVGAGI (reference sequence). V lost 2 bases to trimming and J lost 6 bases; unmatched junction nucleotides: 7.